These T cell receptor beta chains were read from a single sample in a study of cytomegalovirus exposure and HLA in healthy donors. TCRdb's copy holds only in-frame clones and misses some; the assay was immunoSEQ multiplex PCR. This sample yields more than 85,000 clones, of which roughly three quarters are seen a single time; more than 9.5% belongs to the top ten. The specimen was PBMCs. Receptor source: a male donor in good health and CMV-seropositive. The CDR3 runs from the conserved cysteine through the conserved F or W. A D gene is named only where the DNA matches it firmly. Clone size is given for some rows only: seen once, a few or many times, or a class if the clone is expanded.

V	J	D	size	DNA	CDR3
TRBV19	TRBJ1-4	NA	NA	TGTGCCAGTCGACACCGGGACACTGAAAAACTGTTTTTT	CASRHRDTEKLFF
TRBV4-1	TRBJ1-2	TRBD1	NA	TGCGCCAGCAGCCCGATACAGGGGACTTATGGCTACACCTTC	CASSPIQGTYGYTF
TRBV27	TRBJ2-2	NA	NA	TGTGCCAGCAGTTTAAATGGGCCGAACACCGGGGAGCTGTTTTTT	CASSLNGPNTGELFF
TRBV4-2	TRBJ2-2	NA	NA	TGTGCCAGCAGCCAAGAGGTCGGGGTGGGCACCGGGGAGCTGTTTTTT	CASSQEVGVGTGELFF
TRBV11-2	TRBJ2-3	TRBD2	NA	TGTGCCAGCAGACACATAAGGGGCAGCGGGGAGAGCACAGATACGCAGTATTTT	CASRHIRGSGESTDTQYF
TRBV6-6	TRBJ2-3	TRBD2	NA	TGTGCCAGCAGTTTGACTAGCGGATCAGATACGCAGTATTTT	CASSLTSGSDTQYF
TRBV5-6	TRBJ1-3	NA	NA	TGTGCCTCCCACCGTGGGGGGACCACGAACGCCATATATTTT	CASHRGGTTNAIYF
TRBV4-3	TRBJ2-3	NA	NA	TGCGCCAGCAGCCAAAACCGGTTCACAGATACGCAGTATTTT	CASSQNRFTDTQYF
TRBV2	TRBJ2-7	NA	NA	TGTGCCAGCAGTGAAGGGCTCGCCCCCCTCTACGAGCAGTACTTC	CASSEGLAPLYEQYF
TRBV10-3	TRBJ2-1	TRBD2	NA	TGTGCCATCAGTGAGCCGAGGGCTAGCGGGGGCAGCTCCTACAATGAGCAGTTCTTC	CAISEPRASGGSSYNEQFF
TRBV7-8	TRBJ2-5	TRBD2	NA	TGTGCCAGCAGCACACACCGGGGGGAGACTTTGGGGACCCAGTACTTC	CASSTHRGETLGTQYF
TRBV5-1	TRBJ2-7	TRBD2	once	TGCGCCAGCAGCTTGGTCCCGGGGGGATCCGAGCAGTACTTC	CASSLVPGGSEQYF
TRBV2	TRBJ2-1	TRBD2	NA	TGTGCCAGCAGGGAGCGGGAGGGGAATAATGAGCAGTTCTTC	CASREREGNNEQFF
TRBV9	TRBJ1-6	NA	NA	TGTGCCAGCAGCCCACAGCCCGGGGAGAACTCACCCCTCCACTTT	CASSPQPGENSPLHF
TRBV10-3	TRBJ2-1	NA	NA	TGTGCCATCAGTGCGGGGACAATTGAGCAGTTCTTC	CAISAGTIEQFF
TRBV10-1	TRBJ1-4	TRBD1	NA	TGCGCCAGCAGTGATGATGGCAGGGGGCGAATCCTGCCGCTTGTACTTAATGAAAAACTGTTTTTT	CASSDDGRGRILPLVLNEKLFF